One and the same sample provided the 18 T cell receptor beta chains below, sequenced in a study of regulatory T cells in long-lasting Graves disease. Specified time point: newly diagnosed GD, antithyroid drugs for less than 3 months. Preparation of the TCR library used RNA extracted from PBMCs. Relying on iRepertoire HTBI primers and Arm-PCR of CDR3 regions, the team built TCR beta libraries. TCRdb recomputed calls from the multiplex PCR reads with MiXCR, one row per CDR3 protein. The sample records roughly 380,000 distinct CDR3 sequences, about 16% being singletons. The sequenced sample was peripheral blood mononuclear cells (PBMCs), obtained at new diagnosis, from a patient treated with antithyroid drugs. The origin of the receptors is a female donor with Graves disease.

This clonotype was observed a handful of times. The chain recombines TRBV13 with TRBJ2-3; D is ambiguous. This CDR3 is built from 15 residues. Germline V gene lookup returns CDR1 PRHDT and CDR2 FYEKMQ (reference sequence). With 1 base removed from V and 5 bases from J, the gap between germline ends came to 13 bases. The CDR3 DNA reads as TGTGCCAGCAGCTTAGCCCCCGCCAGTGGAGATACGCAGTATTTT. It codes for CASSLAPASGDTQYF. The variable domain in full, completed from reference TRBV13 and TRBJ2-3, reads AAGVIQSPRHLIKEKRETATLKCYPIPRHDTVYWYQQGPGQDPQFLISFYEKMQSDKGSIPDRFSAQQFSDYHSELNMSSLELGDSALYFCASSLAPASGDTQYFGPGTRLTVL.

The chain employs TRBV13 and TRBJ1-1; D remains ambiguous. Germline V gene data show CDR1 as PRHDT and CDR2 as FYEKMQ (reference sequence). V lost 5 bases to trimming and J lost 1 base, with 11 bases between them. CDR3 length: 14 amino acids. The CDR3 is CASSRGGSNTEAFF. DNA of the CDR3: TGTGCCAGCAGCCGAGGAGGGTCGAACACTGAAGCTTTCTTT.

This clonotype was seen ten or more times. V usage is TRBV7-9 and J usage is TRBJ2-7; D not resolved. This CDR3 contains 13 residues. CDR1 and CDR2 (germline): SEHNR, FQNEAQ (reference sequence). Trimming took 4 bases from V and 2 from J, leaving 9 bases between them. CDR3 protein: CASSSFRAYEQYF. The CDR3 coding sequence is TGTGCCAGCAGCTCGTTTAGGGCCTACGAGCAGTACTTC. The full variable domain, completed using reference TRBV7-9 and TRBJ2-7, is DTGVSQNPRHKITKRGQNVTFRCDPISEHNRLYWYRQTLGQGPEFLTYFQNEAQLEKSRLLSDRFSAERPKGSFSTLEIQRTEQGDSAMYLCASSSFRAYEQYFGPGTRLTVT.

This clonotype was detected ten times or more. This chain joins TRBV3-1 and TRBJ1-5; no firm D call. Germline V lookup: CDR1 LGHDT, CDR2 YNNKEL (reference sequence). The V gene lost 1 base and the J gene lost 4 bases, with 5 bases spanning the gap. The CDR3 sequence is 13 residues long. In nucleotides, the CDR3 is TGTGCCAGCAGCCAAGCTCTGAATCAGCCCCAGCATTTT. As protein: CASSQALNQPQHF.

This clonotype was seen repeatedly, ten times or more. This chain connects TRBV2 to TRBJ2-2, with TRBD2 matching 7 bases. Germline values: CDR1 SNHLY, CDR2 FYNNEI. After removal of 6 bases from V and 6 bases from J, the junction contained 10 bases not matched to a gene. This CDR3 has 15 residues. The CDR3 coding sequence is TGTGCCAGCAGACTTAGCGGGCGTTCCGCCGGGGAGCTGTTTTTT. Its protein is CASRLSGRSAGELFF.

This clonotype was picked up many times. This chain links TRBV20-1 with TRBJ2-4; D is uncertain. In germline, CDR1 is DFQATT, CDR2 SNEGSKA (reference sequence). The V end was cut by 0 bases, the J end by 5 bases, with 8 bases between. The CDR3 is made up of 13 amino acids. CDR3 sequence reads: CSARDSGQNIQYF. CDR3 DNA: TGCAGTGCTAGAGATTCCGGGCAAAACATTCAGTACTTC.

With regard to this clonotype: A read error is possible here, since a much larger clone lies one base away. The CDR3 is CASSEELWTQGGPQHF. CDR3 bases: TGTGCCAGCAGTGAAGAGCTGTGGACCCAAGGCGGTCCCCAGCATTTT. The V call is TRBV6-4, the J call TRBJ1-5; D is unclear. With 3 bases removed from V and 10 bases from J, the gap between germline ends came to 22 bases. This CDR3 spans 16 amino acids. In germline, CDR1 is MRHNA, CDR2 SNTAGT.

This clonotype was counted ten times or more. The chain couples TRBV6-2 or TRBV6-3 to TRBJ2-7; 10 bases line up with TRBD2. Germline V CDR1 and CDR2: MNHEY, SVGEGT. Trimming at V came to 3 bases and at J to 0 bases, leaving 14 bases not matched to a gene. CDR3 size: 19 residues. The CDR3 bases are TGTGCCAGCAGTTATCCGAGGACTAGCGGAGTGATCCCCTCCTACGAGCAGTACTTC. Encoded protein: CASSYPRTSGVIPSYEQYF.

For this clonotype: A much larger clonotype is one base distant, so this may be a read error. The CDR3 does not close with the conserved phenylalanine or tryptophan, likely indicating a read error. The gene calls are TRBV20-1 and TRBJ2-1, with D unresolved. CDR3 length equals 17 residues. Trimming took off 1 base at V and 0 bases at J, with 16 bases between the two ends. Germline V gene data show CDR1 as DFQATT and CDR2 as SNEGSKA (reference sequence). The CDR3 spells CSARAPSGVSSYNEQFL. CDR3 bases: TGCAGTGCTAGAGCCCCCAGTGGGGTGAGCTCCTACAATGAGCAGTTCCTC.

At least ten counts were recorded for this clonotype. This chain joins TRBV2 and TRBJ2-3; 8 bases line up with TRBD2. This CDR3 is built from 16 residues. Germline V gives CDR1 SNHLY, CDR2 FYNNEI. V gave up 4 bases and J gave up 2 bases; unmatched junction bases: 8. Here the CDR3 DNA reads TGTGCCAGCAGTGCTGAGATAGCGGGGATCACAGATACGCAGTATTTT. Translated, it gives CASSAEIAGITDTQYF. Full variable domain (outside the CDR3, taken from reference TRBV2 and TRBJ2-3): EPEVTQTPSHQVTQMGQEVILRCVPISNHLYFYWYRQILGQKVEFLVSFYNNEISEKSEIFDDQFSVERPDGSNFTLKIRSTKLEDSAMYFCASSAEIAGITDTQYFGPGTRLTVL.

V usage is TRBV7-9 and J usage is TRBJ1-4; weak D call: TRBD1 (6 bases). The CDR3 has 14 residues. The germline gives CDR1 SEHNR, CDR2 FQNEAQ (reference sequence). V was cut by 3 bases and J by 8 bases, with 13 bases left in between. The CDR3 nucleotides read TGTGCCAGCAGCTTTGTACAGGGTGGGGAAAAACTGTTTTTT. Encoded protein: CASSFVQGGEKLFF.

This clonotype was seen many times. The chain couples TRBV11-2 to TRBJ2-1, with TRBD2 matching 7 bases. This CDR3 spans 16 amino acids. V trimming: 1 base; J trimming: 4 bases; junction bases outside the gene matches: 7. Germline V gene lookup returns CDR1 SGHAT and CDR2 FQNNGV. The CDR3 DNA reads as TGTGCCAGCAGCTTAGTGGTAGCGGGCCGATACAATGAGCAGTTCTTC. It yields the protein CASSLVVAGRYNEQFF.

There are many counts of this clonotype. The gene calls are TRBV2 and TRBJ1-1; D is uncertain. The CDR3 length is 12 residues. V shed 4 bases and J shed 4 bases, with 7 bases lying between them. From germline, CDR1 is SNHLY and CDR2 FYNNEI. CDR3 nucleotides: TGTGCCAGCAGTGGGCCACGCACTGAAGCTTTCTTT. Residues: CASSGPRTEAFF. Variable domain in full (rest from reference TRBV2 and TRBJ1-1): EPEVTQTPSHQVTQMGQEVILRCVPISNHLYFYWYRQILGQKVEFLVSFYNNEISEKSEIFDDQFSVERPDGSNFTLKIRSTKLEDSAMYFCASSGPRTEAFFGQGTRLTVV.

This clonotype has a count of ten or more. The CDR3 coding sequence is TGCAGCGTCAACAGGGGCGGGAACACTGAAGCTTTCTTT. This encodes CSVNRGGNTEAFF. The chain is built from TRBV29-1 and TRBJ1-1; the match to TRBD1 covers 7 bases. V was clipped by 6 bases and J by 1 base; unmatched bases: 5. Looked up from germline, CDR1 is SQVTM and CDR2 is ANQGSEA. The CDR3 covers 13 residues. The full variable domain, rest sourced from reference TRBV29-1 and TRBJ1-1, is SAVISQKPSRDICQRGTSLTIQCQVDSQVTMMFWYRQQPGQSLTLIATANQGSEATYESGFVIDKFPISRPNLTFSTLTVSNMSPEDSSIYLCSVNRGGNTEAFFGQGTRLTVV.

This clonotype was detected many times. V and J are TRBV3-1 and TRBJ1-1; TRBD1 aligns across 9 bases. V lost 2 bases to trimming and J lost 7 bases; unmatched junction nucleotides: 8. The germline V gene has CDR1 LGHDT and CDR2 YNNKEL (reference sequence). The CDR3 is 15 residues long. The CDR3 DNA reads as TGTGCCAGCAGCCAATCCGGGACAGGGAATAGTGAAGCTTTCTTT. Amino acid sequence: CASSQSGTGNSEAFF. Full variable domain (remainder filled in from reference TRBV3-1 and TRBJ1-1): DTAVSQTPKYLVTQMGNDKSIKCEQNLGHDTMYWYKQDSKKFLKIMFSYNNKELIINETVPNRFSPKSPDKAHLNLHINSLELGDSAVYFCASSQSGTGNSEAFFGQGTRLTVV.

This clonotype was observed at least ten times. The CDR3 loop reads CASSLDRGQFF. The CDR3 coding sequence is TGTGCCAGCAGCTTAGATCGCGGGCAGTTCTTC. The chain has TRBV11-2 and TRBJ2-1; the D is unclear. Per germline, CDR1 SGHAT and CDR2 FQNNGV. This CDR3 is built from 11 residues. V was pared by 0 bases and J by 12 bases, with 6 bases between. Filled out from reference TRBV11-2 and TRBJ2-1, the complete variable domain reads EAGVAQSPRYKIIEKRQSVAFWCNPISGHATLYWYQQILGQGPKLLIQFQNNGVVDDSQLPKDRFSAERLKGVDSTLKIQPAKLEDSAVYLCASSLDRGQFFGPGTRLTVL.

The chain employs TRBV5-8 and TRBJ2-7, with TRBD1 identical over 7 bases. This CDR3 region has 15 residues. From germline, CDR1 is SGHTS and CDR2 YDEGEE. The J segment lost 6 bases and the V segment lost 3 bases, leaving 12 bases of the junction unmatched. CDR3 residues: CASSSHRQGPGEQYF. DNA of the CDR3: TGTGCCAGCAGCTCGCACAGACAGGGTCCGGGCGAGCAGTACTTC.

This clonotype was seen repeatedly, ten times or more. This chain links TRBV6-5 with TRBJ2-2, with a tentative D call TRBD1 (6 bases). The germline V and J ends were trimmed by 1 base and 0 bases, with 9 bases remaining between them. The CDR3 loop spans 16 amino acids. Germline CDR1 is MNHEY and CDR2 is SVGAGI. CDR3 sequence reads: CASSYWTETNTGELFF. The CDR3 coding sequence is TGTGCCAGCAGTTACTGGACAGAGACGAACACCGGGGAGCTGTTTTTT.